This T cell receptor (beta chain) derives from a study of response to subunit inactivated influenza vaccine. General observations from the study: After each seasonal influenza vaccination, few new T cells are recruited, the authors suggested.

TCRdb re-called the RT-PCR reads with MiXCR, one entry per CDR3 protein. The table lists 150,000 to 200,000 distinct CDR3 sequences, approximately 8.7% of them singletons. V shed 6 bases and J shed 5 bases, with 19 bases lying between them. The CDR3 is made up of 16 amino acids. CDR1 is LGHDT and CDR2 is YNNKEL in the germline V gene (reference sequence). Ten or more counts support this clonotype. What it binds is unknown. The sample consisted of non-naive T cells sorted from PBMCs, taken on the day of vaccination. This TCR came from a man aged 50 or older who received an inactivated influenza vaccine. V is TRBV3-1 and J is TRBJ2-2; D is unclear. The CDR3 region is CASSLRASEQTGELFF. CDR3 sequence (DNA): TGTGCCAGCAGTTTAAGGGCTAGTGAACAGACCGGGGAGCTGTTTTTT.